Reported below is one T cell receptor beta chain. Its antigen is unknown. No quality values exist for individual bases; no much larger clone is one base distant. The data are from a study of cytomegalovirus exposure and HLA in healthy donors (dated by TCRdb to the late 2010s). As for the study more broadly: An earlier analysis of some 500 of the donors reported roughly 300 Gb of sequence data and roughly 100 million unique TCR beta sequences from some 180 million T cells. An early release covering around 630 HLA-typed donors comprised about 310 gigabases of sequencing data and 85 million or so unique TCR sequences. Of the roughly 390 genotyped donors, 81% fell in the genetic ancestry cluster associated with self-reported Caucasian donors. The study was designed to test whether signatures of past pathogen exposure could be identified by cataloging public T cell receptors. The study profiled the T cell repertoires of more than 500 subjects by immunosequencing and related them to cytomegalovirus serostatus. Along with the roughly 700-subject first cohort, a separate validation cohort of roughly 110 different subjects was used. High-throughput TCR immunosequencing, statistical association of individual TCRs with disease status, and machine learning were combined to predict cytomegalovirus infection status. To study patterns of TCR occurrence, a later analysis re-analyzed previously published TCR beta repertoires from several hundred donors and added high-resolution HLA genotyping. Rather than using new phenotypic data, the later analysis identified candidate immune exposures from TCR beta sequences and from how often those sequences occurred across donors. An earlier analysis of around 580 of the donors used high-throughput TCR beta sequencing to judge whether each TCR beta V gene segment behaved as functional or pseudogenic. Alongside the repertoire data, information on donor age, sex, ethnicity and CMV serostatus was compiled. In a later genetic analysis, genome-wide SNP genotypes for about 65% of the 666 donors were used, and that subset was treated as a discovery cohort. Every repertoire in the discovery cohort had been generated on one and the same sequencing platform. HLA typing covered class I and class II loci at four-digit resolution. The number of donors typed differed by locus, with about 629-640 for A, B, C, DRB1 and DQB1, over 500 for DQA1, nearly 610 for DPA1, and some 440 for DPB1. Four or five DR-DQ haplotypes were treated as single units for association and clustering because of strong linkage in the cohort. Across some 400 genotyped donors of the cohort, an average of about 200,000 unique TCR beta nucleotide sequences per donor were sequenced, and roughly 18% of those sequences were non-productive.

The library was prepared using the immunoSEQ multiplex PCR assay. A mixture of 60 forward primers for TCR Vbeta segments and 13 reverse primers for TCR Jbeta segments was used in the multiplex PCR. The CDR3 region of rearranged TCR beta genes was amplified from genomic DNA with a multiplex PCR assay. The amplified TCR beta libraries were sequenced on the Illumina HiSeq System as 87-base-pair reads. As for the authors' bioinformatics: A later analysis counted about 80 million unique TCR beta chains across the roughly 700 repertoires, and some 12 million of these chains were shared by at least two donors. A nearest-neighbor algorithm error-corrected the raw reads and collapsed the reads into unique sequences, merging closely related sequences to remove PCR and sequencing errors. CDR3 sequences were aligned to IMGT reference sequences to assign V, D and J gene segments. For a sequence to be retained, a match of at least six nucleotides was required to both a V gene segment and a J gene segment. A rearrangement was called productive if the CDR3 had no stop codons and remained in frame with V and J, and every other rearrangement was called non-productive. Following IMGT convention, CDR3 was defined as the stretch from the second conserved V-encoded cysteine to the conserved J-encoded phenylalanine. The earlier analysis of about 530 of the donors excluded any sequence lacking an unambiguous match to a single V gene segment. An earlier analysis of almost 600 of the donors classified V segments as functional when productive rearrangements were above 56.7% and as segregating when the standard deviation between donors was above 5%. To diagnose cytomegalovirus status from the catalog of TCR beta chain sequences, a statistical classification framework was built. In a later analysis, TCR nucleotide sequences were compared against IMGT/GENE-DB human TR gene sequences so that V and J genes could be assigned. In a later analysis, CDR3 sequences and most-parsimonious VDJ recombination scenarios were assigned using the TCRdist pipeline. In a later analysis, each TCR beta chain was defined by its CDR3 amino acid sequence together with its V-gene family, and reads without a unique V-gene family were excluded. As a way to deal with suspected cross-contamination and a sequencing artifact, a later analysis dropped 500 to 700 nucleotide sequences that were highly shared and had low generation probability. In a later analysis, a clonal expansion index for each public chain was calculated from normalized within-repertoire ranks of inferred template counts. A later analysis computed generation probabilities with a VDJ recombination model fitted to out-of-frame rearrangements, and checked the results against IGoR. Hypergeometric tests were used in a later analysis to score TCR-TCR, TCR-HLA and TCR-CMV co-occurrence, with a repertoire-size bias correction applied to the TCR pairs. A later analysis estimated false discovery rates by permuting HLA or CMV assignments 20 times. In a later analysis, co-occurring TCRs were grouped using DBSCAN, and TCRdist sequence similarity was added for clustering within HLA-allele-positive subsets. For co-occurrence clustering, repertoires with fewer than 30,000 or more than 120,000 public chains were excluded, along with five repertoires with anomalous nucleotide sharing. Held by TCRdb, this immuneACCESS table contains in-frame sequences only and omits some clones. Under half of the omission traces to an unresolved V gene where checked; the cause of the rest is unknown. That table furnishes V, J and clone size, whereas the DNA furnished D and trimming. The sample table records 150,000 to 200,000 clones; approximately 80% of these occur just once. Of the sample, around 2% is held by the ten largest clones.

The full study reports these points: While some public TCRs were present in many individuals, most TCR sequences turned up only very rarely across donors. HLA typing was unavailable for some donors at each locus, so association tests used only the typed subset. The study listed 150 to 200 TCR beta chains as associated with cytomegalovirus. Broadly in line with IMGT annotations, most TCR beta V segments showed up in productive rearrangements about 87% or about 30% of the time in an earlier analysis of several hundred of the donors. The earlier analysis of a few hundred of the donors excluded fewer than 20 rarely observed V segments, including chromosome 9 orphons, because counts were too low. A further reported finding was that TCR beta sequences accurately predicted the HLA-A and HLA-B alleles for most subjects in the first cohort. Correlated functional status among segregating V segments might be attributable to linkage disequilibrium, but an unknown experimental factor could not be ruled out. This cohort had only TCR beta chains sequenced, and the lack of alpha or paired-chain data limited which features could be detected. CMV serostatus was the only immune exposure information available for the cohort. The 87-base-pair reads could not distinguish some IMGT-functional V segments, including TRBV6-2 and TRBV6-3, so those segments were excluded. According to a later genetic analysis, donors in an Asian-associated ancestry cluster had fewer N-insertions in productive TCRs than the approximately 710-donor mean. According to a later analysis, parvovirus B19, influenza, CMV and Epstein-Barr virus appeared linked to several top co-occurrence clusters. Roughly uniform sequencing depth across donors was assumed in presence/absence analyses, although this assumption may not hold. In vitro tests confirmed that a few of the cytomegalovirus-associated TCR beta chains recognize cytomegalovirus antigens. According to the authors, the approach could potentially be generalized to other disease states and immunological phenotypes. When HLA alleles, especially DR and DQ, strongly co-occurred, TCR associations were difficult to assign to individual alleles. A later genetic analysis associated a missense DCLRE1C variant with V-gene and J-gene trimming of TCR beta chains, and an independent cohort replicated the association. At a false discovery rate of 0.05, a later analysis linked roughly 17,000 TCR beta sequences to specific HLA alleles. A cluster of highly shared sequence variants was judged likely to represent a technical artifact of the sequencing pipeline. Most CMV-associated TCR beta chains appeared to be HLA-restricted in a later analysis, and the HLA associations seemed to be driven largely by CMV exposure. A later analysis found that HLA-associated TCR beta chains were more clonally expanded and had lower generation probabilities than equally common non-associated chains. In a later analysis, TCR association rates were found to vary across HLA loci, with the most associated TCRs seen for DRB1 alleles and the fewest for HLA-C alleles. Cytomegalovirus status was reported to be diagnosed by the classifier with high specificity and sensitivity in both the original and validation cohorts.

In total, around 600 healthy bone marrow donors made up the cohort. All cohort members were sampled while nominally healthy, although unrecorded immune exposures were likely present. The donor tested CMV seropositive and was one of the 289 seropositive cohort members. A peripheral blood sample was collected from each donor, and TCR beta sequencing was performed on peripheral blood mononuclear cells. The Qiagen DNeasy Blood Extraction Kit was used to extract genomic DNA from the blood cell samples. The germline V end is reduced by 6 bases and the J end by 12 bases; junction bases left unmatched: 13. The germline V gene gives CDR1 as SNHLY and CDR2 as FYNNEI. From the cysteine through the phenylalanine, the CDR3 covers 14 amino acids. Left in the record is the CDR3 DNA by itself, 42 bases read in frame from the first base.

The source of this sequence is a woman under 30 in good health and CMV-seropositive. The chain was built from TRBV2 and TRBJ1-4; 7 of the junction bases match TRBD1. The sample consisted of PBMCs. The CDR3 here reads CASSRQGQPNELFF. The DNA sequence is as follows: TGTGCCAGCAGCCGACAGGGTCAACCAAACGAACTGTTTTTT.